This T cell receptor (beta chain) was found in a study of blood T cell repertoires in COVID-19. The method was immunoSEQ multiplex PCR; TCRdb's version includes in-frame clones alone and lacks a portion of them. The table lists 150,000 to 160,000 clones, about 85% of them singletons. This CDR3 region has 14 residues. After removal of 6 bases from V and 7 bases from J, the junction contained 6 bases not matched to a gene. Germline CDR1 reads MNHEY; CDR2 reads SVGAGI. Enrolment of Seattle patients took place during active infection, and they were followed longitudinally. J is TRBJ1-6 and V is TRBV6-5, with TRBD1 matching 7 bases. The clonotype originates from a man aged 55 to 70 with COVID-19, enrolled during active disease. Material: peripheral blood. The CDR3 DNA is TGTGCCAGCAGAAACAGGGGTGGCAATTCACCCCTCCACTTT. Its translation: CASRNRGGNSPLHF.